Below are 19 T cell receptor beta chains sequenced from a single sample in a study of cytomegalovirus exposure and HLA in healthy donors. The PCR employed 60 Vbeta primers together with 13 Jbeta primers. Produced via immunoSEQ multiplex PCR; TCRdb's table is partial and in-frame only. This table holds under 150,000 clones, roughly 84% found once. Sequencing input: PBMCs. The receptors come from a boy aged 2 to 9 in good health and CMV-seronegative.

The chain uses TRBV28 and TRBJ1-1; TRBD1 is a possible D gene (5 bases). The CDR3 has 14 residues. Trimming pared 0 bases from V and 0 bases from J, leaving 5 bases between. The germline V gene has CDR1 MDHEN and CDR2 SYDVKM. This chain's CDR3 is CASSLWTVNTEAFF. The CDR3 region has the DNA TGTGCCAGCAGTTTATGGACAGTGAACACTGAAGCTTTCTTT.

This clone was recorded only once. The chain couples TRBV2 to TRBJ2-5; possibly TRBD2 for D (7 bases). The CDR3 is 14 amino acids. The V end lost 5 bases, the J end lost 2 bases, and 12 bases lay between the germline ends. Germline CDR1 is SNHLY and CDR2 is FYNNEI. In nucleotides, the CDR3 is TGTGCCAGCAGTCGGGGGGCCCCGCAAGAGACCCAGTACTTC. Its protein product is CASSRGAPQETQYF.

The rearrangement joins TRBV5-6 to TRBJ1-1, with TRBD1 identical over 7 bases. The J segment lost 0 bases and the V segment lost 4 bases, leaving 6 bases of the junction unmatched. The CDR3 runs to 15 residues. Looked up from germline, CDR1 is SGHDT and CDR2 is YYEEEE. The CDR3 reads CASSTTGRMNTEAFF. CDR3 bases: TGTGCCAGCAGCACGACAGGGCGAATGAACACTGAAGCTTTCTTT.

The chain employs TRBV5-4 and TRBJ2-1; TRBD1 might be the D (6 bases). The CDR3 runs 17 residues. Germline CDR1 reads SGHNT; CDR2 reads YYREEE (reference sequence). The V gene lost 4 bases and the J gene lost 2 bases, with 19 bases spanning the gap. CDR3 loop: CASSRPSGADPYNEQFF. The CDR3 nucleotides are TGTGCCAGCAGCAGGCCGTCAGGGGCTGACCCCTACAATGAGCAGTTCTTC.

The chain joins TRBV30 to TRBJ1-1; 9 bases are shared with TRBD1. CDR3 length: 16 residues. In germline, CDR1 is GTSNPN, CDR2 SVGIG (reference sequence). V dropped 2 bases and J dropped 5; count of bases not matched to a gene: 12. The CDR3 DNA sequence: TGTGCCTGGAGTACCGGGACAGGGTTGTCGGGGACTGAAGCTTTCTTT. It encodes CAWSTGTGLSGTEAFF.

The J gene is TRBJ2-3, the V gene TRBV7-9; perhaps TRBD1 as D (6 bases). The CDR3 covers 14 residues. CDR1 and CDR2 (germline): SEHNR, FQNEAQ (reference sequence). V shed 5 bases and J shed 9 bases, with 18 bases lying between them. The DNA for the CDR3 is TGTGCCAGCAGCGCGGCACTTGGACAGCAGACGCAGTATTTT. Its protein is CASSAALGQQTQYF.

This clone was detected only once. The J gene is TRBJ1-3, the V gene TRBV2, with TRBD1 matching 8 bases. The CDR3 covers 24 residues. Germline V gene sequence: CDR1 SNHLY, CDR2 FYNNEI. The V segment lost 5 bases and the J segment 2 bases; nucleotides outside the gene matches: 32. The CDR3 DNA is TGTGCCAGCAGTAAAGTTTTCCTGGGCCCCAGGGGGCCCCCGGAACAGGCGGCTGGAAACACCATATATTTT. It codes for CASSKVFLGPRGPPEQAAGNTIYF.

CDR3 region: CATSRDRAGQGSYSNQPQHF. The CDR3 DNA follows: TGTGCCACCAGCAGAGATCGGGCGGGACAGGGATCCTATAGCAATCAGCCCCAGCATTTT. This rearrangement joins TRBV15 to TRBJ1-5; 9 positions match TRBD1. CDR3 size: 20 residues. The germline V gene has CDR1 LNHNV and CDR2 YYDKDF (reference sequence). V trimming: 0 bases; J trimming: 0 bases; junction bases outside the gene matches: 12.

The chain joins TRBV9 to TRBJ2-1; D possibly corresponds to TRBD2 (6 bases). The CDR3 extends over 16 amino acids. Germline V lookup: CDR1 SGDLS, CDR2 YYNGEE. V lost 3 bases, J lost 0 bases, and 13 bases lay in between. The CDR3 nucleotides are TGTGCCAGCAGCGAGCAGCGGGCCAGCTCCTACAATGAGCAGTTCTTC. Protein: CASSEQRASSYNEQFF.

The J gene is TRBJ1-1, the V gene TRBV10-3; 11 bases are shared with TRBD1. The CDR3 sequence is 16 residues long. J gave up 10 bases and V 0 bases, and 10 bases lay outside the gene matches. Germline lookup yields CDR1 ENHRY and CDR2 SYGVKD. CDR3 DNA sequence: TGTGCCATCAGTGAGTCCACCGGGACAGGGGGTAGTGGAGCTTTCTTT. This sequence encodes CAISESTGTGGSGAFF.

The genes are TRBV19 and TRBJ1-1, with a possible D match to TRBD1 (6 bases). V gave up 7 bases and J gave up 5 bases, with 14 bases separating them. Germline-derived CDR1 and CDR2 are LNHDA and SQIVND (reference sequence). There are 13 residues in the CDR3. Written as DNA, the CDR3 is TGTGCCAGTATGGGGGCGCAGAGGACTGAAGCTTTCTTT. Translated, it gives CASMGAQRTEAFF.

The chain links TRBV7-9 to TRBJ2-3; tentatively, D is TRBD2 (5 bases). This CDR3 has 15 amino acids. From germline, CDR1 is SEHNR and CDR2 FQNEAQ (reference sequence). The V end was cut by 5 bases, the J end by 2 bases, with 14 bases between. This chain's CDR3 is CASSRRAADTDTQYF. In DNA, the CDR3 is TGTGCCAGCAGCCGGCGGGCGGCTGACACAGATACGCAGTATTTT. Looking up the rest from reference TRBV7-9 and TRBJ2-3 gives the full variable domain: DTGVSQNPRHKITKRGQNVTFRCDPISEHNRLYWYRQTLGQGPEFLTYFQNEAQLEKSRLLSDRFSAERPKGSFSTLEIQRTEQGDSAMYLCASSRRAADTDTQYFGPGTRLTVL.

The CDR3 spells CAISQGTGYEQYF. The CDR3 nucleotides read TGTGCCATCAGTCAAGGGACAGGCTACGAGCAGTACTTC. This chain joins TRBV10-3 and TRBJ2-7; 8 positions match TRBD1. The germline V gene has CDR1 ENHRY and CDR2 SYGVKD. The V segment lost 5 bases and the J segment 3 bases; nucleotides outside the gene matches: 3. This CDR3 comprises 13 residues.

This clone showed up just once. This chain joins TRBV7-3 and TRBJ1-1, with 8 positions matching TRBD1. Germline values: CDR1 SGHTA, CDR2 FQGTGA. CDR3 length: 16 amino acids. Trimming cost V 7 bases and J 2 bases; bases outside gene matches: 12. CDR3 bases: TGTGCCAGCACTGACGACAGGGGTCGGGGTAACACTGAAGCTTTCTTT. Residues: CASTDDRGRGNTEAFF. The full variable domain, rest sourced from reference TRBV7-3 and TRBJ1-1, is GAGVSQTPSNKVTEKGKYVELRCDPISGHTALYWYRQSLGQGPEFLIYFQGTGAADDSGLPNDRFFAVRPEGSVSTLKIQRTERGDSAVYLCASTDDRGRGNTEAFFGQGTRLTVV.

The sample holds a few counts of this clone. The chain is built from TRBV10-2 and TRBJ1-4; D gene uncertain. CDR1 WSHSY and CDR2 SAAADI come from the germline V gene. V dropped 8 bases and J dropped 4 bases, with 8 bases sitting between them. This CDR3 region has 12 residues. The CDR3 loop is CASRRSNEKLFF. The CDR3 bases are TGCGCCAGCCGGCGGAGTAATGAAAAACTGTTTTTT.

The V gene is TRBV19, the J gene TRBJ2-7; D uncertain. CDR3 length: 14 amino acids. Per the germline V gene, CDR1 is LNHDA and CDR2 is SQIVND (reference sequence). V was clipped by 9 bases and J by 3 bases, with 18 bases between them. This CDR3 is CASGPGRPIYEQYF. CDR3 DNA: TGTGCCAGCGGTCCCGGCAGGCCCATCTACGAGCAGTACTTC.

The chain has TRBV2 and TRBJ2-1; 12 bases are shared with TRBD2. This CDR3 has 14 residues. V lost 4 bases and J lost 9; bases outside the gene matches: 4. CDR1 and CDR2 (germline): SNHLY, FYNNEI. The CDR3, as DNA: TGTGCCAGCAGTGGACTAGCGGGAGTCTCTGAGCAGTTCTTC. It specifies CASSGLAGVSEQFF.

The V gene is TRBV18, the J gene TRBJ1-3, with D maybe TRBD1 (6 bases). Germline V gene lookup returns CDR1 KGHSH and CDR2 LQKENI. Deletions cut 3 bases from V and 0 bases from J, with 9 bases between. CDR3 length equals 15 residues. CDR3 amino acids: CASSPSGDSGNTIYF. Here the CDR3 DNA reads TGTGCCAGCTCACCTTCAGGGGACTCTGGAAACACCATATATTTT.

This rearrangement joins TRBV7-9 to TRBJ2-1; a possible D gene is TRBD2 (5 bases). The germline CDR1 and CDR2 sequences are SEHNR and FQNEAQ (reference sequence). Trimming took off 0 bases at V and 0 bases at J, with 6 bases between the two ends. The CDR3 runs 15 residues. The CDR3 loop is CASSLATSSYNEQFF. The CDR3 nucleotides read TGTGCCAGCAGCTTAGCAACTAGCTCCTACAATGAGCAGTTCTTC.